These 19 T cell receptor beta chains share one sample of origin, sequenced in a study of CD8+ T cells in alopecia areata (dated by TCRdb to the late 2010s). Libraries came from the immunoSEQ multiplex PCR assay. For TCR sequencing, RNA was extracted from every sample and reverse transcribed into cDNA to serve as template. The source is immuneACCESS, and TCRdb retained only in-frame sequences with V and J called. Part of the clones is not carried over; for the studies checked, unresolved V genes explain less than half of this, and the remainder is unexplained. The sample table contains 120,000 or so clones; only one count was recorded for 50% to 60% of them. Clones ranked in the top ten supply 4.5% of the sample. In the paper's terms, the time point label means: baseline before oral tofacitinib. This material consisted of CD4+ T cells sorted from blood, taken at week 0. These receptors all stem from a human donor with alopecia areata.

The V gene is TRBV6-5, the J gene TRBJ2-5; TRBD1 is a possible D gene (6 bases). The V gene lost 10 bases and the J gene lost 0 bases, with 15 bases spanning the gap. The CDR3 runs to 14 residues. Germline V gives CDR1 MNHEY, CDR2 SVGAGI. CDR3 DNA: TGTGCCACTAGGGGGTCACAAAACCAAGAGACCCAGTACTTC. This translates into CATRGSQNQETQYF.

The chain links TRBV7-9 to TRBJ2-4; D possibly matches TRBD1 or TRBD2 (5 bases each). Germline V CDR1 and CDR2: SEHNR, FQNEAQ (reference sequence). V was pared by 5 bases and J by 3 bases, with 23 bases between. The length of the CDR3 is 18 residues. The CDR3 DNA reads as TGTGCCAGCAGCGAAGACGGGTTTTGGGGGTTGGGCAAAAACATTCAGTACTTC. This codes for CASSEDGFWGLGKNIQYF.

V and J are TRBV7-2 and TRBJ2-7; tentative D call: TRBD2 (5 bases). CDR1 and CDR2 (germline): SGHTA, FQGNSA. CDR3 length: 15 amino acids. Trimming left V 2 bases short and J 2 bases short, with 13 bases between. Here the CDR3 DNA reads TGTGCCAGCAGCTTAACGGAGGCTAGGGCCTACGAGCAGTACTTC. Residues: CASSLTEARAYEQYF.

This clone was seen a single time. This chain joins TRBV28 and TRBJ2-2; a weak D match, TRBD2 (6 bases). The germline gives CDR1 MDHEN, CDR2 SYDVKM. V gave up 4 bases and J gave up 7 bases, with 22 bases separating them. The CDR3 loop spans 17 amino acids. This CDR3 reads CASSSTWRLGQGGELFF. In nucleotides, the CDR3 is TGTGCCAGCAGTTCAACCTGGCGACTAGGTCAGGGCGGGGAGCTGTTTTTT. Looking up the rest from reference TRBV28 and TRBJ2-2 gives the full variable domain: DVKVTQSSRYLVKRTGEKVFLECVQDMDHENMFWYRQDPGLGLRLIYFSYDVKMKEKGDIPEGYSVSREKKERFSLILESASTNQTSMYLCASSSTWRLGQGGELFFGEGSRLTVL.

The V gene is TRBV4-3, the J gene TRBJ1-2; no definite D call. Germline assignment: CDR1 LGHNA and CDR2 YSLEER. V lost 2 bases, J lost 4 bases, and 14 bases lay in between. This CDR3 contains 15 residues. CDR3 sequence reads: CASSQIEGISYGYTF. The CDR3 DNA follows: TGCGCCAGCAGCCAAATTGAGGGTATAAGCTATGGCTACACCTTC.

The CDR3, as DNA: TGTGCCAGCAGCTTAGCAGGGGACAATGAGCAGTTCTTC. Its protein product is CASSLAGDNEQFF. The rearrangement joins TRBV7-2 to TRBJ2-1; TRBD1 is a possible D gene (5 bases). Looked up from germline, CDR1 is SGHTA and CDR2 is FQGNSA. Trimming removed 0 bases from V and 5 bases from J, with 5 bases in between. CDR3 length: 13 residues.

This chain joins TRBV19 and TRBJ2-1; D may be TRBD2 (5 bases). Trimming stripped 4 bases from V and 8 bases from J, with 9 bases between. CDR3 size: 12 residues. Germline values: CDR1 LNHDA, CDR2 SQIVND (reference sequence). The CDR3 here is CASSTRGDEQFF. CDR3 coding DNA: TGTGCCAGTAGTACCCGGGGAGATGAGCAGTTCTTC.

The chain couples TRBV6-5 to TRBJ1-1; D not certain. V lost 3 bases to trimming and J lost 5 bases, with 16 bases between them. Germline lookup yields CDR1 MNHEY and CDR2 SVGAGI. The CDR3 is made up of 15 amino acids. Here the CDR3 reads CASSYRSERYTEAFF. The DNA of the CDR3 is TGTGCCAGCAGTTATCGGTCCGAACGTTATACTGAAGCTTTCTTT.

Comments on this clone: At one end, the junction sequence differs from germline, possibly due to a read error. The CDR3 protein is CASSQDGGLQSAIF. CDR3 bases: TGCGCCAGCAGCCAAGATGGGGGACTTCAATCGGCAATTTTT. The chain links TRBV4-3 to TRBJ2-3; TRBD2 is a possible D gene (6 bases). This CDR3 region has 14 residues. Looked up from germline, CDR1 is LGHNA and CDR2 is YSLEER.

This clone was counted a few times. This chain joins TRBV7-2 and TRBJ2-1; TRBD2 matches 12 bases. CDR3 size: 19 residues. V gave up 0 bases and J gave up 3 bases; unmatched junction bases: 9. CDR1 is SGHTA and CDR2 is FQGNSA in the germline V gene. CDR3 sequence: CASSLARETSGRGYNEQFF. The CDR3 DNA reads TGTGCCAGCAGCTTAGCTCGGGAGACTAGCGGGAGAGGCTACAATGAGCAGTTCTTC.

This clone is a singleton in its sample. The rearrangement links TRBV5-1 to TRBJ2-3; D is perhaps TRBD2 (5 bases). Germline V CDR1 and CDR2: SGHRS, YFSETQ. Trimming removed 2 bases from V and 3 bases from J, with 7 bases in between. This CDR3 spans 13 amino acids. The CDR3 protein is CASSFEGTDTQYF. The CDR3 DNA reads as TGCGCCAGCAGCTTCGAGGGAACAGATACGCAGTATTTT.

This sequence joins TRBV14 and TRBJ1-6, with 8 bases identical to TRBD1. The length of the CDR3 is 15 residues. V trimming: 1 base; J trimming: 7 bases; junction bases outside the gene matches: 3. Per the germline V gene, CDR1 is SGHDN and CDR2 is FVKESK. The CDR3 bases are TGTGCCAGCAGCCAAGTTCAGGGGGCCAATTCACCCCTCCACTTT. Translation: CASSQVQGANSPLHF.

V is TRBV7-2 and J is TRBJ2-7; 7 bases match TRBD1. The germline V gene encodes CDR1 SGHTA and CDR2 FQGNSA. The CDR3 sequence is 13 residues long. V trimming: 3 bases; J trimming: 4 bases; junction bases outside the gene matches: 3. CDR3 sequence reads: CASSLGQQYEQYF. As DNA, the CDR3 is TGTGCCAGCAGCTTGGGACAGCAATACGAGCAGTACTTC.

This clone was detected a few times. The chain links TRBV25-1 to TRBJ1-2, with D perhaps TRBD1 (5 bases). V was clipped by 2 bases and J by 3 bases, with 10 bases between them. The CDR3 extends over 14 amino acids. Per the germline V gene, CDR1 is MGHDK and CDR2 is SYGVNS. The CDR3 is CASSEAGRDYGYTF. CDR3 coding DNA: TGTGCCAGCAGTGAAGCAGGGAGGGACTATGGCTACACCTTC.

This chain uses TRBV15 with TRBJ2-7, with 7 bases aligning to TRBD1. The V gene's germline CDR1 is LNHNV and CDR2 YYDKDF (reference sequence). CDR3 length: 14 amino acids. V was clipped by 5 bases and J by 2 bases; unmatched bases: 6. DNA for the CDR3: TGTGCCACCAGCCCACAAACAGGGGCCTACGAGCAGTACTTC. Residues: CATSPQTGAYEQYF.

The table lists this clone with a few counts. The V and J genes are TRBV6-6 and TRBJ2-5; D remains ambiguous. The germline V and J ends were trimmed by 5 bases and 4 bases, with 11 bases remaining between them. CDR1 is MNHNY, CDR2 SVGAGI, per germline (reference sequence). This CDR3 spans 13 amino acids. CDR3 sequence reads: CASSTSPPETQYF. CDR3 nucleotide sequence: TGTGCCAGCAGTACAAGCCCCCCAGAGACCCAGTACTTC.

The gene calls are TRBV7-2 and TRBJ2-5, with TRBD2 identical over 8 bases. Germline V gene data show CDR1 as SGHTA and CDR2 as FQGNSA. V lost 3 bases to trimming and J lost 5 bases; unmatched junction nucleotides: 5. The CDR3 has 14 amino acids. CDR3 loop: CASSFGGAMETQYF. The CDR3, as DNA: TGTGCCAGCAGCTTCGGGGGGGCGATGGAGACCCAGTACTTC.

This chain joins TRBV28 and TRBJ2-2, with D unclear. Looked up from germline, CDR1 is MDHEN and CDR2 is SYDVKM. V lost 7 bases, J lost 6 bases, and 6 bases lay in between. The CDR3 is made up of 11 amino acids. In nucleotides, the CDR3 is TGTGCCAGCACGGTGGCCGGGGAGCTGTTTTTT. The encoded protein is CASTVAGELFF.

This clone has only a few counts. The chain carries TRBV4-1 and TRBJ2-3; 10 bases agree with TRBD1. The CDR3 is made up of 18 amino acids. Germline V gene data show CDR1 as MGHRA and CDR2 as YSYEKL. V gave up 2 bases and J gave up 1 base; unmatched junction bases: 9. CDR3 sequence reads: CASSQYDSGTGGTDTQYF. As DNA, the CDR3 is TGCGCCAGCAGCCAATATGACTCGGGGACAGGGGGCACAGATACGCAGTATTTT.